The clone carrying this TCR beta chain was counted between two and nine times. Its cognate antigen is unknown. The germline gives CDR1 MNHEY, CDR2 SVGEGT. The V end lost 7 bases, the J end lost 3 bases, and 13 bases lay between the germline ends. The CDR3 length is 13 residues. These data belong to a study of T-cell memory formation after mild COVID-19. Broader study findings: Pre-infection memory harbored some responding clones, suggesting cross-reactive memory joined.

MiXCR, run by TCRdb on the 5' RACE reads, gives a single entry per CDR3 protein. The top ten hold more than 3% of the sample, which has about 170,000 distinct CDR3 sequences, approximately 13% seen once. The sequenced material came from PBMCs or a T cell subset sorted from them (not recorded which). The V call is TRBV6-2 or TRBV6-3, the J call TRBJ2-7; D could derive from TRBD1 or TRBD2 (5 bases each). The source is a man aged 18 to 30 who had mild COVID-19 (a few samples of this study predate the infection). Cell type and time point are not known. In DNA, the CDR3 is TGTGCCAGCAATAAACGGGGCCTCTACGAGCAGTACTTC. This sequence encodes CASNKRGLYEQYF.